Shown below are 5 T cell receptor beta chains from a single sample sequenced in a study of CD8 T cells in Susac syndrome (dated by TCRdb to the late 2010s). Preparation of the library involved the immunoSEQ multiplex PCR assay. RNA was extracted using the RNeasy kit, and roughly 0.5 to 1 microgram was reverse transcribed with random hexamers. TCRdb redid the processing of the public reads, applying fastp at Q25 and MiXCR, and retained in-frame beta chains. Each entry is one CDR3 protein sequence, shown with its most common DNA and genes. Within this sample are around 190,000 distinct CDR3 sequences, with roughly 92% of them counted one time only. The ten largest clones represent 0.1% to 0.12% of the sample. The sequenced sample consisted of CD4+ T cells from PBMCs. These receptors all come from a human donor with Susac syndrome.

The genes are TRBV5-1 and TRBJ1-5; D is possibly TRBD1 (5 bases). Germline V lookup: CDR1 SGHRS, CDR2 YFSETQ. This CDR3 contains 14 residues. The V and J ends lost 3 bases and 8 bases respectively, with 15 bases between them. This CDR3 reads CASSSGGVGEPQHF. DNA for the CDR3: TGCGCCAGCAGCTCCGGCGGAGTGGGGGAGCCCCAGCATTTT.

The chain is built from TRBV12-3 or TRBV12-4 and TRBJ2-7; 7 bases are a match to TRBD2. The CDR3 has 16 residues. The J segment lost 2 bases and the V segment lost 2 bases, leaving 9 bases of the junction unmatched. The DNA of the CDR3 is TGTGCCAGCAGTTTATTCTCGGGGGGATTAACCTACGAGCAGTACTTC. It codes for CASSLFSGGLTYEQYF.

The chain is built from TRBV20-1 and TRBJ1-2; 7 positions agree with TRBD1. The V and J ends lost 6 bases and 4 bases, in that order; junction bases with no gene match: 2. The CDR3 contains 11 residues. Germline CDR1 and CDR2: DFQATT and SNEGSKA (reference sequence). CDR3 sequence: CSADRAYGYTF. CDR3 coding DNA: TGCAGTGCCGACAGGGCCTATGGCTACACCTTC.

The chain carries TRBV12-3 or TRBV12-4 and TRBJ2-6; D ambiguous. The CDR3 contains 12 residues. The V and J ends lost 8 bases and 4 bases respectively, with 6 bases between them. The CDR3 protein is CASGNGANVLTF. CDR3 nucleotides: TGTGCCAGCGGGAACGGGGCCAACGTCCTGACTTTC.

The chain has TRBV6-1 and TRBJ1-1; possibly TRBD1 for D (6 bases). V lost 1 base and J 6 bases, leaving 12 bases between the germline ends. The CDR3 is 14 residues long. The germline CDR1 and CDR2 sequences are MNHNS and SASEGT. The CDR3 DNA reads TGTGCCAGCAGTGAAGGGGCGAAGGGGGCTGAAGCTTTCTTT. Translated: CASSEGAKGAEAFF.